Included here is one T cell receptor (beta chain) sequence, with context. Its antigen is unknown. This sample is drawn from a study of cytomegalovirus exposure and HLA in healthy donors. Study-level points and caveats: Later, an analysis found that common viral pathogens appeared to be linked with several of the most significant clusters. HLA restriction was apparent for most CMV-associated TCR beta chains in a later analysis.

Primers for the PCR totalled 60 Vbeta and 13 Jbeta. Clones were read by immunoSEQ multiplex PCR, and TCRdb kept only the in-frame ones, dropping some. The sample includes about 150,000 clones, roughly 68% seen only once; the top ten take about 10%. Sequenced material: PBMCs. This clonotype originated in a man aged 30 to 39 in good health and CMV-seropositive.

The CDR3, as DNA: TGTGCCAGCAGTTCCCCCAGGGACAACTACGAGCAGTACTTC. Translation gives CASSSPRDNYEQYF. The chain couples TRBV6-5 to TRBJ2-5, with D maybe TRBD1 (6 bases). The end of the DNA fits TRBJ2-7 better, so the J call may be wrong. The germline gives CDR1 MNHEY, CDR2 SVGAGI. The CDR3 sequence is 14 residues long.